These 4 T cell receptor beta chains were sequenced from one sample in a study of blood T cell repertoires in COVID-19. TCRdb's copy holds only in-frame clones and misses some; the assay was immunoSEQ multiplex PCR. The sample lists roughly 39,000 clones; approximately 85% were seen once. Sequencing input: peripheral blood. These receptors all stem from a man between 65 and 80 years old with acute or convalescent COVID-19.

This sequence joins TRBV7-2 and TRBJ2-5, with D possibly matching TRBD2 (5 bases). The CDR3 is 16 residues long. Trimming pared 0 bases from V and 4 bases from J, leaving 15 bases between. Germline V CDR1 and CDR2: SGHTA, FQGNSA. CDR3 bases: TGTGCCAGCAGCTTAGCTCGGGTGGGAGAGGGAGAGACCCAGTACTTC. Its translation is CASSLARVGEGETQYF.

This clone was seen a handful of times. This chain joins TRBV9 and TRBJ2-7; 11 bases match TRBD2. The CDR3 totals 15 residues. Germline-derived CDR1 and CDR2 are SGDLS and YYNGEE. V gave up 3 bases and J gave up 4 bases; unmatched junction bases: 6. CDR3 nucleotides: TGTGCCAGCAGCGGAGGGACTAGCGGAACGTACGAGCAGTACTTC. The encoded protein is CASSGGTSGTYEQYF.

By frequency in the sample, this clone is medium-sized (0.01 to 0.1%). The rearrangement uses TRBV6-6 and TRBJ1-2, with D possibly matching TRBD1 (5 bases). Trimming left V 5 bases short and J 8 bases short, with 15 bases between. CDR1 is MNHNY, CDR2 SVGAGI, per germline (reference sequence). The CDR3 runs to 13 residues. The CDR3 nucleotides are TGTGCCAGCAGTACCTCGGGGACTAAAGGCTACACCTTC. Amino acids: CASSTSGTKGYTF.

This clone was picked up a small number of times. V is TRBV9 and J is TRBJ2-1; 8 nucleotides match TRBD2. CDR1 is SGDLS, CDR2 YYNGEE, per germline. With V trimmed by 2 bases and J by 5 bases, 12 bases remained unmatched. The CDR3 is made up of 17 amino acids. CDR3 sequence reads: CASSVHGAGVGDNEQFF. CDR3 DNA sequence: TGTGCCAGCAGCGTTCATGGAGCGGGAGTGGGGGACAATGAGCAGTTCTTC.